This T cell receptor beta chain was sequenced in a study of T cells in women clearing cervical HPV infection. Study at large: HLA type stays a possible confounder, typing being limited.

Average input was approximately 1,200 ng genomic DNA for immunoSEQ TCR beta CDR3 amplification. Sequencing used immunoSEQ multiplex PCR; TCRdb keeps in-frame clones, though not all of them. The sample totals roughly 35,000 clones. The specimen was blood buffy coat. The TCR comes from a woman aged 18 to 75 with a cervical HPV16 infection that either progressed to CIN3+ or cleared (not recorded which).

The CDR3: CASSQVWGQSSYEQYF. Partial CDR3 DNA: TGCGCCAGCAGCCAAGTTTGGGGACAGAGCTCCTACGAG. The chain recombines TRBV4-1 with TRBJ2-7; 7 bases fit TRBD1. The read finishes 3 residues shy of the CDR3 end, and the germline J gene is used to complete it. Germline assignment: CDR1 MGHRA and CDR2 YSYEKL. J gave up 0 bases and V 1 base, and 6 bases lay outside the gene matches. The CDR3 consists of 16 residues.